The 12 T cell receptor beta chains below were found in one sample sequenced in a study of shared clonotypes between healthy human individuals. Terminally differentiated effector memory CD45RA+ cells were left out of the naive CD8 fraction, which was CD45RO-negative and positively selected for CCR7. The table came from immunoSEQ multiplex PCR; TCRdb's copy has only in-frame clones and leaves some out. The data contain roughly 590,000 clones, 95% to 96% of them singletons. Sequencing input: naive CD8+ T cells sorted from blood. These receptors were taken from a woman in her twenties or thirties in good health.

The chain recombines TRBV20-1 with TRBJ1-1; D might be TRBD1 (5 bases). The germline gives CDR1 DFQATT, CDR2 SNEGSKA (reference sequence). With 7 bases removed from V and 6 bases from J, the gap between germline ends came to 12 bases. The CDR3 has 11 residues. This CDR3 is CSGDSYAEAFF. As DNA, the CDR3 is TGCAGTGGAGACAGTTACGCTGAAGCTTTCTTT.

The CDR3 spells CASSHAGTGAEQYF. The CDR3 coding sequence is TGTGCCAGCAGCCACGCGGGGACAGGGGCCGAGCAGTACTTC. V usage is TRBV6-6 and J usage is TRBJ2-7, with TRBD1 matching 10 bases. CDR1 MNHNY and CDR2 SVGAGI come from the germline V gene (reference sequence). The ends lost 6 bases at V and 6 bases at J; junction bases unmatched: 8. CDR3 length: 14 residues.

The CDR3 reads CASSPTSGDYNEQFF. The CDR3 DNA reads TGTGCCAGCAGCCCTACTAGCGGAGACTACAATGAGCAGTTCTTC. This chain connects TRBV6-6 to TRBJ2-1; 8 bases line up with TRBD2. From germline, CDR1 is MNHNY and CDR2 SVGAGI (reference sequence). The CDR3 sequence is 15 residues long. Trimming cost V 6 bases and J 3 bases; bases outside gene matches: 7.

The chain is built from TRBV2 and TRBJ2-1, with 10 positions matching TRBD2. Germline-derived CDR1 and CDR2 are SNHLY and FYNNEI. The junction had 10 bases not matched to a gene; V was cut back by 7 bases and J by 4 bases. CDR3 size: 16 residues. Here the CDR3 reads CASTAVLAGEYNEQFF. For the CDR3, the DNA is TGTGCCAGCACAGCCGTTCTAGCGGGAGAGTACAATGAGCAGTTCTTC.

The V and J genes are TRBV5-4 and TRBJ2-3, with a tentative D call TRBD2 (5 bases). Germline V CDR1 and CDR2: SGHNT, YYREEE (reference sequence). V gave up 5 bases and J gave up 6 bases, with 7 bases separating them. The CDR3 length is 11 residues. The CDR3 region is CASRGEDTQYF. CDR3 coding DNA: TGTGCCAGCAGGGGAGAGGATACGCAGTATTTT.

This clone was picked up one time. This CDR3 reads CASSPSRNLTPLHF. The CDR3 nucleotides are TGTGCCAGCAGCCCAAGCAGAAATCTGACACCCCTCCACTTT. This chain links TRBV7-9 with TRBJ1-6; D unresolved. V lost 5 bases and J 11 bases, leaving 16 bases between the germline ends. The CDR3 runs 14 residues. Germline V gene data show CDR1 as SEHNR and CDR2 as FQNEAQ (reference sequence).

This clone has just one count. This chain uses TRBV5-6 with TRBJ2-1; D not certain. The ends were cut back, 0 bases at V and 6 bases at J, with 13 bases in the middle. Looked up from germline, CDR1 is SGHDT and CDR2 is YYEEEE. The CDR3 covers 15 residues. The CDR3: CASSLERSPSNEQFF. CDR3 DNA sequence: TGTGCCAGCAGCTTGGAGAGATCCCCCTCCAATGAGCAGTTCTTC.

The J gene is TRBJ1-2, the V gene TRBV28; 11 bases are shared with TRBD1. Germline CDR1 is MDHEN and CDR2 is SYDVKM. After removal of 6 bases from V and 8 bases from J, the junction contained 5 bases not matched to a gene. This CDR3 has 13 residues. This chain's CDR3 is CASRRDRGEGYTF. CDR3 nucleotides: TGTGCCAGCAGAAGGGACAGGGGGGAGGGCTACACCTTC.

This sequence joins TRBV7-2 and TRBJ2-1; 12 bases match TRBD2. The germline gives CDR1 SGHTA, CDR2 FQGNSA. After removal of 4 bases from V and 8 bases from J, the junction contained 12 bases not matched to a gene. This CDR3 region has 17 residues. CDR3 coding DNA: TGTGCCAGCAGCTCTCTAGCGGGAGGGCCCTCGTTCGATGAGCAGTTCTTC. Protein sequence: CASSSLAGGPSFDEQFF. The variable domain in full, with the rest retrieved from reference TRBV7-2 and TRBJ2-1, is GAGVSQSPSNKVTEKGKDVELRCDPISGHTALYWYRQSLGQGLEFLIYFQGNSAPDKSGLPSDRFSAERTGGSVSTLTIQRTQQEDSAVYLCASSSLAGGPSFDEQFFGPGTRLTVL.

The rearrangement joins TRBV13 to TRBJ2-7; tentative D call: TRBD2 (5 bases). CDR1 PRHDT and CDR2 FYEKMQ come from the germline V gene (reference sequence). CDR3 length: 13 amino acids. V was pared by 1 base and J by 5 bases, with 9 bases between. CDR3 region: CASSLAGKNEQYF. DNA of the CDR3: TGTGCCAGCAGCTTAGCGGGGAAGAACGAGCAGTACTTC.

This chain links TRBV28 with TRBJ2-7; D is perhaps TRBD2 (5 bases). The germline V gene encodes CDR1 MDHEN and CDR2 SYDVKM. V lost 1 base and J lost 2, with 12 bases in between. The length of the CDR3 is 15 residues. CDR3 in amino acids: CASSLYRGMPYEQYF. CDR3 nucleotides: TGTGCCAGCAGTTTATACCGAGGGATGCCCTACGAGCAGTACTTC.

The V gene is TRBV6-5, the J gene TRBJ2-7; D ambiguous. The length of the CDR3 is 14 residues. Germline V gene lookup returns CDR1 MNHEY and CDR2 SVGAGI. V was pared by 4 bases and J by 2 bases, with 12 bases between. The CDR3 nucleotides read TGTGCCAGCAGTTGGGGAAACAGACCCTACGAGCAGTACTTC. Protein sequence: CASSWGNRPYEQYF.